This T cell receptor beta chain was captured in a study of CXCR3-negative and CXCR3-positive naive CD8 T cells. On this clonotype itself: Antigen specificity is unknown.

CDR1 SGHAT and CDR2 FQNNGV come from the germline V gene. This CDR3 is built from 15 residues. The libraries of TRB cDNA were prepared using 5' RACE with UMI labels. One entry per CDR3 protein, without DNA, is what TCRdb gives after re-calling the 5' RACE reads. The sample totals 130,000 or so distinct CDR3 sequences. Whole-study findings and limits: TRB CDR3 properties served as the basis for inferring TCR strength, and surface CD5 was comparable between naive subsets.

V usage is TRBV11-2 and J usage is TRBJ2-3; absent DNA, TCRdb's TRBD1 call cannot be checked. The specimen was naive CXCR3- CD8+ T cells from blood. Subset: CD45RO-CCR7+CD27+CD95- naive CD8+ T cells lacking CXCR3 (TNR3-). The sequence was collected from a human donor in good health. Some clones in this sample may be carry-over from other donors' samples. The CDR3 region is CASSLGPRAQDTQYF.